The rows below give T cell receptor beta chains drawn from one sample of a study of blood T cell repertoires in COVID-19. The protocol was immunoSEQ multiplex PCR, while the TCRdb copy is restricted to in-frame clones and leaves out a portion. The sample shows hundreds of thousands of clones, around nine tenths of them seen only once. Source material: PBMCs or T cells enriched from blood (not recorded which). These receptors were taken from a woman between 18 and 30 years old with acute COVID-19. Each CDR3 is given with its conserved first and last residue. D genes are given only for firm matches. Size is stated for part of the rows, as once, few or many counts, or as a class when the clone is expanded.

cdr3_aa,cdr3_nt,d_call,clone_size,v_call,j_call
CASNRGDREVSGNTIYF,TGTGCCAGCAATAGGGGGGACAGGGAGGTTTCTGGAAACACCATATATTTT,TRBD1,-,TRBV28,TRBJ1-3
CASSSGYTEAFF,TGTGCCAGCAGTTCAGGGTACACTGAAGCTTTCTTT,-,few,TRBV28,TRBJ1-1
CASSEVLAGPQNIQYF,TGTGCCAGCAGTGAAGTACTAGCGGGGCCTCAAAACATTCAGTACTTC,TRBD2,-,TRBV6-1,TRBJ2-4
CASSFGTGLNQPQHF,TGTGCCAGCAGCTTTGGGACAGGGCTTAATCAGCCCCAGCATTTT,TRBD1,-,TRBV5-6,TRBJ1-5
CASSLRREGWNEQFF,TGTGCCAGCAGCTTACGTCGGGAGGGATGGAATGAGCAGTTCTTC,TRBD2,-,TRBV7-2,TRBJ2-1
CSVRNEKLFF,TGCAGTGTCCGGAATGAAAAACTGTTTTTT,-,-,TRBV20-1,TRBJ1-4
CASSSSGNTEAFF,TGTGCCAGCAGCTCATCAGGGAACACTGAAGCTTTCTTT,-,-,TRBV7-3,TRBJ1-1
CATAQGETQPQHF,TGCGCCACCGCACAGGGAGAGACCCAGCCCCAGCATTTT,-,-,TRBV10-2,TRBJ1-5
CATSTGGSSYNEQFF,TGTGCCACCTCGACAGGGGGCAGCTCCTACAATGAGCAGTTCTTC,TRBD1,-,TRBV15,TRBJ2-1
CASSVGGGGISSYEQYF,TGTGCCAGCAGCGTAGGGGGCGGTGGGATCTCCTCCTACGAGCAGTACTTC,-,-,TRBV9,TRBJ2-7
CASSLVSGSDEQFF,TGCGCCAGCAGCTTGGTCAGCGGGAGCGATGAGCAGTTCTTC,TRBD2,-,TRBV5-1,TRBJ2-1
CASSRQDRGDGYTF,TGTGCCAGCTCACGACAGGATAGGGGCGATGGCTACACCTTC,-,-,TRBV18,TRBJ1-2
CASSPGQGARETQYF,TGTGCCAGCAGCCCGGGACAGGGGGCGCGAGAGACCCAGTACTTC,TRBD1,-,TRBV7-9,TRBJ2-5
CASSKTGRSEKLFF,TGTGCCAGCAGTAAGACAGGACGGAGCGAAAAACTGTTTTTT,-,-,TRBV6-2/TRBV6-3,TRBJ1-4
CASSQPSGTGGTDTQYF,TGCGCCAGCAGCCAACCCTCCGGGACAGGGGGCACAGATACGCAGTATTTT,TRBD1,-,TRBV4-1,TRBJ2-3
CASSEGTTYEQYF,TGTGCCAGTAGTGAGGGGACTACCTACGAGCAGTACTTC,TRBD2,-,TRBV19,TRBJ2-7
CASSPGLYNEQFF,TGTGCCAGCAGCCCCGGACTTTACAATGAGCAGTTCTTC,-,-,TRBV14,TRBJ2-1
CASRGGTGNNEKLFF,TGTGCCAGCAGAGGAGGGACAGGGAATAATGAAAAACTGTTTTTT,TRBD1,-,TRBV7-9,TRBJ1-4
CASTGDNTEAFF,TGTGCCAGCACAGGGGACAACACTGAAGCTTTCTTT,-,-,TRBV9,TRBJ1-1
CATSRGTGSYEQYF,TGTGCCACCAGCAGGGGGACCGGGAGCTACGAGCAGTACTTC,-,-,TRBV15,TRBJ2-7
CASRDTGTGANVLTF,TGTGCCAGCAGGGATACCGGGACAGGGGCCAACGTCCTGACTTTC,-,-,TRBV27,TRBJ2-6
CASSNRVRGYGYTF,TGTGCCAGCAGCAACAGGGTTCGCGGCTATGGCTACACCTTC,-,-,TRBV7-8,TRBJ1-2
CSVRDRVGQYF,TGCAGCGTGAGGGACAGGGTAGGGCAGTATTTT,TRBD1,-,TRBV29-1,TRBJ2-3
CASTSGETEQYF,TGTGCCAGCACCTCCGGGGAGACCGAGCAGTACTTC,-,-,TRBV28,TRBJ2-7
CASSLEFRAYTF,TGTGCCAGCAGCTTGGAGTTCAGGGCCTACACCTTC,-,-,TRBV5-6,TRBJ1-2
CASSQVQGNTEAFF,TGTGCCAGCAGCCAAGTGCAGGGGAACACTGAAGCTTTCTTT,-,-,TRBV3-1/TRBV3-2,TRBJ1-1
CASSLYRDEQYF,TGTGCCAGCAGCTTATATCGTGACGAGCAGTACTTC,-,-,TRBV11-2,TRBJ2-7
CSAEWPNGNTIYF,TGCAGCGCCGAATGGCCAAATGGAAACACCATATATTTT,-,few,TRBV29-1,TRBJ1-3